Below are 15 T cell receptor beta chains sequenced from a single sample in a study of T cell repertoires in cytomegalovirus infection. TCRdb itself ran the reads through MiXCR, one entry per CDR3 protein. The sample lists hundreds of thousands of distinct CDR3 sequences; more than 30% were seen once. These receptors have no known antigen. The sample in question was cultured PBMCs, obtained from culture after CMV antigen stimulation. These receptors were obtained from a human donor in good health (CMV status not recorded). Some clones in this sample may be carry-over from other donors' samples.

This sequence joins TRBV4-3 and TRBJ2-1; 9 positions agree with TRBD2. From germline, CDR1 is LGHNA and CDR2 YSLEER. The length of the CDR3 is 16 residues. The ends lost 4 bases at V and 4 bases at J; junction bases unmatched: 8. This chain's CDR3 is CASSPEGAGGYNEQFF. CDR3 nucleotides: TGCGCCAGCAGCCCCGAGGGAGCGGGGGGATACAATGAGCAGTTCTTC.

The chain is built from TRBV11-2 and TRBJ2-3; D may be TRBD1 or TRBD2 (5 bases each). Trimming left V 1 base short and J 11 bases short, with 7 bases between. Germline CDR1 and CDR2: SGHAT and FQNNGV. This CDR3 has 11 amino acids. The CDR3 protein is CASSLGGVQYF. CDR3 DNA sequence: TGTGCCAGCAGCTTAGGAGGGGTGCAGTATTTT.

This rearrangement joins TRBV7-6 to TRBJ2-7, with 9 bases that match TRBD2. There are 16 residues in the CDR3. Germline values: CDR1 SGHVS, CDR2 FNYEAQ. With 5 bases clipped from V and 0 bases from J, the junction kept 8 bases outside the gene matches. Here the CDR3 reads CASSPAGSGSSYEQYV. The CDR3 nucleotides are TGTGCCAGCAGCCCCGCGGGTAGCGGGAGCTCCTACGAGCAGTACGTC.

V usage is TRBV15 and J usage is TRBJ2-1, with D possibly being TRBD2 (6 bases). This CDR3 region has 18 residues. CDR1 and CDR2 (germline): LNHNV, YYDKDF (reference sequence). V lost 0 bases to trimming and J lost 3 bases, with 18 bases between them. CDR3 in amino acids: CATSRDGAGREYYNEQFF. The CDR3 bases are TGTGCCACCAGCAGAGATGGGGCGGGGCGGGAATACTACAATGAGCAGTTCTTC.

This clonotype was found a few times. The chain uses TRBV6-5 and TRBJ1-1; TRBD1 matches 7 bases. The CDR3 consists of 16 residues. V dropped 8 bases and J dropped 5; count of bases not matched to a gene: 17. From germline, CDR1 is MNHEY and CDR2 SVGAGI. This chain's CDR3 is CASQSHPGTERTEAFF. DNA for the CDR3: TGTGCCAGCCAATCCCACCCCGGGACAGAGAGAACTGAAGCTTTCTTT.

This clonotype was seen only a few times. The rearrangement links TRBV10-3 to TRBJ1-5; the D gene is possibly TRBD1 (6 bases). The CDR3 runs to 15 residues. Trimming shortened V by 1 base and J by 4 bases, and 11 bases separated the two germline ends. Germline V gives CDR1 ENHRY, CDR2 SYGVKD. DNA of the CDR3: TGTGCCATCAGTGAGTATGCAGGGGAGAATCAGCCCCAGCATTTT. It is translated as CAISEYAGENQPQHF.

The CDR3 loop is CASSPRPTAAYGYTF. As DNA, the CDR3 is TGTGCCAGCAGCCCTCGGCCGACGGCGGCCTATGGCTACACCTTC. V usage is TRBV5-6 and J usage is TRBJ1-2; no definite D call. Germline-derived CDR1 and CDR2 are SGHDT and YYEEEE. The CDR3 runs 15 residues. The V end was cut by 4 bases, the J end by 4 bases, with 17 bases between.

Many counts were recorded for this clonotype. The V gene is TRBV18, the J gene TRBJ1-1; no firm D call. The CDR3 has 14 residues. CDR1 is KGHSH and CDR2 is LQKENI in the germline V gene. The germline V and J ends were trimmed by 3 bases and 1 base, with 9 bases remaining between them. Written as DNA, the CDR3 is TGTGCCAGCTCACCGAAACAGCCGAACACTGAAGCTTTCTTT. The encoded protein is CASSPKQPNTEAFF.

This clonotype turned up a few times. The V gene is TRBV6-1, the J gene TRBJ2-2, with 8 bases matching TRBD2. V dropped 6 bases and J dropped 9; count of bases not matched to a gene: 6. CDR1 is MNHNS, CDR2 SASEGT, per germline. The CDR3 is 13 residues long. In DNA, the CDR3 is TGTGCCAGCAGCCCCACTAGCGGAAGGGAGCTGTTTTTT. Translated, it gives CASSPTSGRELFF.

Only a few counts were recorded for this clonotype. This chain links TRBV19 with TRBJ1-1; weak D call: TRBD1 (6 bases). CDR3 length: 14 amino acids. With 7 bases removed from V and 4 bases from J, the gap between germline ends came to 16 bases. The germline V gene encodes CDR1 LNHDA and CDR2 SQIVND (reference sequence). CDR3 sequence: CASIPPWGATEAFF. The CDR3 bases are TGTGCCAGTATTCCCCCTTGGGGGGCCACTGAAGCTTTCTTT.

At least ten counts were recorded for this clonotype. The gene calls are TRBV7-2 and TRBJ2-6, with D possibly TRBD2 on 6 matching bases. V was shortened by 5 bases and J by 1 base, with 15 bases between the two germline ends. This CDR3 is built from 17 residues. Germline CDR1 reads SGHTA; CDR2 reads FQGNSA. The CDR3 sequence: CASSRGTAPSGANVLTF. CDR3 nucleotide sequence: TGTGCCAGCAGCCGCGGGACGGCGCCTTCTGGGGCCAACGTCCTGACTTTC.

The CDR3 protein is CASGPWTGLQHF. The CDR3 DNA follows: TGTGCTAGTGGTCCGTGGACGGGACTACAGCATTTT. V and J are TRBV12-5 and TRBJ1-5; perhaps TRBD1 as D (5 bases). The CDR3 is made up of 12 amino acids. Trimming cost V 5 bases and J 13 bases, with 15 bases left between them. Germline CDR1 is LGHNT and CDR2 is FRNRAP.

CDR3 loop: CASRASSTDTQYF. CDR3 nucleotide sequence: TGTGCTAGCAGGGCGTCGAGCACAGATACGCAGTATTTT. The chain combines TRBV10-3 with TRBJ2-3; the D gene is possibly TRBD1 (5 bases). CDR3 size: 13 residues. CDR1 and CDR2 (germline): ENHRY, SYGVKD.

This clonotype was counted only a few times. V and J are TRBV6-6 and TRBJ2-3, with 7 bases lining up with TRBD2. V lost 5 bases to trimming and J lost 5 bases; unmatched junction nucleotides: 13. Germline V gives CDR1 MNHNY, CDR2 SVGAGI (reference sequence). CDR3 length: 16 amino acids. This chain's CDR3 is CASSGVAGPPLDTQYF. The CDR3, as DNA: TGTGCCAGCAGTGGGGTAGCGGGCCCCCCCTTAGATACGCAGTATTTT.

The V call is TRBV4-3, the J call TRBJ2-1; 13 bases line up with TRBD2. Trimming took 0 bases from V and 6 from J; bases not matched to a gene: 5. Germline-derived CDR1 and CDR2 are LGHNA and YSLEER. The CDR3 contains 17 residues. The CDR3 nucleotides are TGCGCCAGCAGCCAAGAGAGGGGACTAGCGGGACCCAATGAGCAGTTCTTC. It is translated as CASSQERGLAGPNEQFF.